This TCR beta chain was identified during a study of CXCR3-negative and CXCR3-positive naive CD8 T cells. As for the study in general: Sequencing brought in 120 million to 150 million TRB reads altogether, and each library got about 1.5 +/- 0.3 million. Study-level findings and limits: More hydrophobic TRB CDR3s occurred in CXCR3-positive than in CXCR3-negative naive cells.

All CD8+ T cell subsets were sorted in triplicate at 300,000 cells each. About this clonotype: Its antigen remains unidentified.

5' RACE that incorporated UMI labels was used to prepare the TRB cDNA libraries. TCRdb re-called the 5' RACE reads; every CDR3 protein appears as one record, without DNA. The data show 130,000 or so distinct CDR3 sequences, and the top ten clones hold roughly 0.3%. The CDR3 is made up of 16 amino acids. Per the germline V gene, CDR1 is MDHEN and CDR2 is SYDVKM. This sequence joins TRBV28 and TRBJ2-3; TCRdb calls TRBD2, which cannot be checked without DNA. The clonotype originates from a human donor in good health. Some clones in this sample may be carry-over from other donors' samples. The sequenced sample consisted of naive CXCR3- CD8+ T cells from blood. The subset was: CD45RO-CCR7+CD27+CD95- naive CD8+ T cells lacking CXCR3 (TNR3-). Here the CDR3 reads CASSPVIGSRSDTQYF.